This T cell receptor (delta chain) is drawn from a study of γδ T cells in repeated Plasmodium falciparum infection. This clone has ten or more counts. At one end, the junction sequence differs from germline, possibly due to a read error. TCRdb re-processed the multiplex PCR reads using CATT. The table shows roughly 86,000 delta-chain clones, with approximately 1.5% occurring only once. This clonotype originated in a pool of human donors (malaria-infected and uninfected, not separated). Sequences were obtained from gamma-delta T cells from blood.

Written as DNA, the CDR3 is TGTGCTCTTGGGGAATACCTCCTCCCCCGAATTACTGGGGGATACGCGTACACCGATAAACCCATCTTT. Its translation: CALGEYLLPRITGGYAYTDKPIF. This chain joins TRDV1 and TRDJ1, with TRDD3 matching 13 bases. The CDR3 contains 23 residues. Germline assignment: CDR1 TSWWSYY and CDR2 QGS.